The next 10 T cell receptor beta chains were all read from a single sample in a study of vaccination and CD4 T cells after COVID-19. Their antigens remain unidentified. The Oncomine TCR Beta short-read assay was applied to DNA of cultured CD4+ T cells. TCRdb reprocessed the PCR reads with MiXCR, giving one entry per CDR3 protein. The sample yields 5,500 to 7,000 distinct CDR3 sequences, less than 20% seen once. Treatment of the sample: roughly 11-day PBMC culture with coronavirus spike peptide pools or control peptides (ViraFEST assay). Sequencing input: CD4+ T cells from blood, cultured in vitro. These receptors were collected from a human donor who had recovered from COVID-19.

This clonotype rates as large (0.1 to 1%). The chain recombines TRBV10-3 with TRBJ2-3; D not certain. There are 16 residues in the CDR3. Germline V gene data show CDR1 as ENHRY and CDR2 as SYGVKD. The V and J ends lost 0 bases and 0 bases respectively, with 10 bases between them. In nucleotides, the CDR3 is TGTGCCATCAGTGAGTCGACTTCACCTAGCACAGATACGCAGTATTTT. Protein product: CAISESTSPSTDTQYF.

This clonotype appeared a few times. The rearrangement joins TRBV5-8 to TRBJ1-2; 7 bases are shared with TRBD1. The junction had 4 bases not matched to a gene; V was cut back by 3 bases and J by 2 bases. This CDR3 has 14 amino acids. Germline lookup yields CDR1 SGHTS and CDR2 YDEGEE. CDR3 protein: CASSSGQTNYGYTF. The CDR3 DNA sequence: TGTGCCAGCAGCTCGGGACAGACAAACTATGGCTACACCTTC.

The chain uses TRBV30 and TRBJ1-1, with D possibly TRBD1 on 6 matching bases. Germline assignment: CDR1 GTSNPN and CDR2 SVGIG (reference sequence). V was shortened by 8 bases and J by 3 bases, with 10 bases between the two germline ends. CDR3 length: 11 amino acids. The CDR3 reads CAGYRDTEAFF. The CDR3, as DNA: TGTGCCGGATACAGGGACACTGAAGCTTTCTTT. Together with reference TRBV30 and TRBJ1-1, the CDR3 gives the full variable domain: SQTIHQWPATLVQPVGSPLSLECTVEGTSNPNLYWYRQAAGRGLQLLFYSVGIGQISSEVPQNLSASRPQDRQFILSSKKLLLSDSGFYLCAGYRDTEAFFGQGTRLTVV.

In its sample, this clonotype ranks as medium-sized (0.01 to 0.1%). The genes are TRBV7-9 and TRBJ2-7, with a tentative D call TRBD2 (5 bases). Per germline, CDR1 SEHNR and CDR2 FQNEAQ (reference sequence). This CDR3 is 14 amino acids long. Trimming left V 5 bases short and J 7 bases short, with 18 bases between. CDR3 sequence reads: CASSDRTGSEEQYF. The CDR3 DNA sequence: TGTGCCAGCAGCGACCGGACTGGTTCGGAAGAGCAGTACTTC.

The V call is TRBV6-1, the J call TRBJ1-3, with D unresolved. CDR3 length: 16 residues. V was clipped by 4 bases and J by 0 bases, with 13 bases between them. CDR1 is MNHNS, CDR2 SASEGT, per germline. CDR3 sequence (DNA): TGTGCCAGCAGTGCGTTTGAGGATAGCTCTGGAAACACCATATATTTT. Residues: CASSAFEDSSGNTIYF.

The V gene is TRBV11-3, the J gene TRBJ1-3, with 10 bases that match TRBD1. Germline CDR1 is SGHNT and CDR2 is YENEEA. The length of the CDR3 is 15 residues. The ends lost 5 bases at V and 2 bases at J; junction bases unmatched: 3. Here the CDR3 DNA reads TGTGCCAGCAGCCTGACAGGGGGCCCTGGAAACACCATATATTTT. Translation: CASSLTGGPGNTIYF.

In its sample, this clonotype was seen a few times. V and J are TRBV7-2 and TRBJ2-7; 11 bases line up with TRBD1. V was clipped by 3 bases and J by 4 bases; unmatched bases: 5. CDR3 size: 15 residues. CDR1 and CDR2 (germline): SGHTA, FQGNSA. The CDR3 here is CASSFAGQGAYEQYF. For the CDR3, the DNA is TGTGCCAGCAGCTTCGCTGGACAGGGGGCATACGAGCAGTACTTC.

This clonotype is medium-sized by share. The V and J genes are TRBV6-1 and TRBJ1-6; no clear D. V lost 2 bases and J 0 bases, leaving 8 bases between the germline ends. Germline assignment: CDR1 MNHNS and CDR2 SASEGT. The CDR3 covers 16 residues. The CDR3 sequence: CASSELFTSYNSPLHF. The CDR3 DNA reads as TGTGCCAGCAGTGAACTGTTTACCTCCTATAATTCACCCCTCCACTTT.

The V and J genes are TRBV10-2 and TRBJ1-5; 8 bases fit TRBD1. Per the germline V gene, CDR1 is WSHSY and CDR2 is SAAADI. The length of the CDR3 is 14 residues. V shed 8 bases and J 7 bases; nucleotides not matched to a gene: 10. The CDR3: CASSGTGDHQPQHF. The DNA of the CDR3 is TGCGCCAGCTCCGGGACAGGTGATCACCAGCCCCAGCATTTT.

This clonotype was recorded a few times. The rearrangement links TRBV6-5 to TRBJ1-1; weak D call: TRBD1 (6 bases). CDR1 is MNHEY, CDR2 SVGAGI, per germline. The CDR3 covers 16 residues. V gave up 2 bases and J gave up 5 bases, with 18 bases separating them. CDR3 in amino acids: CASSYAAGGAGTEAFF. The CDR3 region has the DNA TGTGCCAGCAGTTACGCGGCGGGGGGCGCGGGGACTGAAGCTTTCTTT.